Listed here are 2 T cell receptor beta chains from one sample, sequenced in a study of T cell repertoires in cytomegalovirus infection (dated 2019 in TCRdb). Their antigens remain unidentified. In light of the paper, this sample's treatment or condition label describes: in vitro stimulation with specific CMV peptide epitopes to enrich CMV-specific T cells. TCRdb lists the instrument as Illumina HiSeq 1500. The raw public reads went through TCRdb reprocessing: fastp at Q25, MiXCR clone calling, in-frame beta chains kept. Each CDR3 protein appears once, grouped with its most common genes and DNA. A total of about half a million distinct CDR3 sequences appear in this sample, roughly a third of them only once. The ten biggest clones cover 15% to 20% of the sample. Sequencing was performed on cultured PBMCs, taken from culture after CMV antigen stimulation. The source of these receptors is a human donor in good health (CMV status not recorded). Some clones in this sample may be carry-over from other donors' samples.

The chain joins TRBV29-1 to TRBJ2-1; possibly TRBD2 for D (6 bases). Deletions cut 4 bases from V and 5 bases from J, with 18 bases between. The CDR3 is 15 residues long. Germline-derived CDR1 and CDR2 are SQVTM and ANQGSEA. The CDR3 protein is CSVGWGLQVNNEQFF. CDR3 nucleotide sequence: TGCAGCGTTGGATGGGGACTCCAGGTGAACAATGAGCAGTTCTTC.

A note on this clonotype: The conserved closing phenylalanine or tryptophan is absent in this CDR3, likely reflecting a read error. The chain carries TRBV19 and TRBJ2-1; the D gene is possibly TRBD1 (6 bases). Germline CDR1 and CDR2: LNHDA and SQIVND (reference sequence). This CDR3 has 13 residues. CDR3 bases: TGTGCTACTAGGGAAGGACAGTACAATGAGCAGTTCGTC. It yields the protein CATREGQYNEQFV.